This is a list of T cell receptor beta chains from one sample in a study of blood T cell repertoires in COVID-19. Profiled with immunoSEQ multiplex PCR; TCRdb holds only in-frame clones, not every one. In the table there are around 180,000 clones, 84% of which are singletons. The sequenced sample was PBMCs or T cells enriched from blood (not recorded which). These receptors were taken from a middle-aged man who had recovered from COVID-19. Both conserved end residues are part of each CDR3. D genes are given only for firm matches. Clone sizes are given selectively: once, few, many, or a class where the clone is expanded.

V	size	J	D	DNA	CDR3
TRBV19	many	TRBJ1-1	.	TGTGCCAGTAGTATTAACTCTAACACTGAAGCTTTCTTT	CASSINSNTEAFF
TRBV7-9	few	TRBJ2-1	TRBD2	TGTGCCAGCAGCCTGGGGGGGACCCCTTTCTCCTACAATGAGCAGTTCTTC	CASSLGGTPFSYNEQFF
TRBV5-8	once	TRBJ1-1	.	TGTGCCAGCAGCTCCGGGGTGGGACTGGGGAACACTGAAGCTTTCTTT	CASSSGVGLGNTEAFF
TRBV5-1	.	TRBJ1-6	TRBD1	TGCGCCAGCAGCTTGCTCGGACAGGGCAATAATTCACCCCTCCACTTT	CASSLLGQGNNSPLHF
TRBV18	.	TRBJ1-3	.	TGTGCCAGCTCATCGCCTTCGAGGGTTGGAAACACCATATATTTT	CASSSPSRVGNTIYF
TRBV27	.	TRBJ2-7	TRBD2	TGTGCCAGCGGGACTAGCGGGGGCTACGAGCAGTACTTC	CASGTSGGYEQYF
TRBV6-5	.	TRBJ1-2	.	TGTGCCAGCGGCCGCGGGCAGCGAAACTATGGCTACACCTTC	CASGRGQRNYGYTF
TRBV9	.	TRBJ1-6	TRBD1	TGTGCCAGCAGCGGGCCCCCGGGACAGACTAATTCACCCCTCCACTTT	CASSGPPGQTNSPLHF
TRBV7-6	.	TRBJ2-3	TRBD2	TGTGCCAGCAGCGGGGGACTAGCGGGGGGAGAGTTTAGCACAGATACGCAGTATTTT	CASSGGLAGGEFSTDTQYF
TRBV24-1	.	TRBJ1-4	.	TGTGCCACCAGCGCGGGTCGGCAACTGGCCGAAAAACTGTTTTTT	CATSAGRQLAEKLFF
TRBV7-2	few	TRBJ1-1	.	TGTGCCAGCAGCTTAGAGGCCAGGTGGTTGAGGGTCACTGAAGCTTTCTTT	CASSLEARWLRVTEAFF
TRBV28	.	TRBJ2-7	TRBD1	TGTGCCAGCAGTTGGGACAGGGTGCCCTCCTACGAGCAGTACTTC	CASSWDRVPSYEQYF
TRBV6-1	.	TRBJ1-6	.	TGTGCCAGCAGTGAGCAGACAGATTCACCCCTCCACTTT	CASSEQTDSPLHF
TRBV29-1	.	TRBJ1-1	.	TGCAGCGTCGGGCTGGGGGGGGCAGGAGAAGCTTTCTTT	CSVGLGGAGEAFF
TRBV19	.	TRBJ2-5	TRBD2	TGTGCCAGTACCTGGACTAGCGGGAGCCAAGAGACCCAGTACTTC	CASTWTSGSQETQYF
TRBV28	.	TRBJ1-2	.	TGTGCCAGCACGCGACAGGACTATGGCTACACCTTC	CASTRQDYGYTF
TRBV28	.	TRBJ1-2	.	TGTGCCAGCAGTTTCTTCGGGAGTGGCTACACCTTC	CASSFFGSGYTF
TRBV12-3/TRBV12-4	few	TRBJ1-2	TRBD1	TGTGCCAGCAGTCTCTCAGGGGGAGGCTACACCTTC	CASSLSGGGYTF
TRBV4-1	.	TRBJ2-1	.	TGCGCCAGCAGCCGGGGGGCCTACAATGAGCAGTTCTTC	CASSRGAYNEQFF
TRBV14	.	TRBJ1-6	TRBD1	TGTGCCAGCAGCCAAGATACAGGGGAAAATAAGTATTCACCCCTCCACTTT	CASSQDTGENKYSPLHF
TRBV4-1	.	TRBJ1-4	TRBD1	TGCGCCAGCAGCCAGACAGGCGGGACAGCGAGAGAAAAACTGTTTTTT	CASSQTGGTAREKLFF
TRBV28	.	TRBJ1-2	.	TGTGCCCACCATCGGTCGGGGGGCTATGGCTACACCTTC	CAHHRSGGYGYTF
TRBV7-8	.	TRBJ1-1	TRBD1	TGTGCCAGCAGGGAGGGGACAGCCATTGATAGAGGAGCTTTCTTT	CASREGTAIDRGAFF